This TCR beta chain comes out of a study of cytomegalovirus exposure and HLA in healthy donors. Looking at the study overall: Membership in the Caucasian-associated ancestry cluster was found for 75% to 90% of almost 400 genotyped donors.

60 Vbeta and 13 Jbeta primers were used in PCR. Sequenced by immunoSEQ multiplex PCR; TCRdb stores in-frame clones only, minus some. This repertoire shows about 98,000 clones, approximately 80% found once; its top ten account for 8.5% to 10%. A note on this clone: Its antigen is unidentified.

This CDR3 is built from 12 residues. Germline CDR1 reads SQVTM; CDR2 reads ANQGSEA. Each of the donors was a healthy bone marrow donor. Study-wide findings and caveats: Reportedly, fewer N-insertions than the approximately 700-donor mean appeared in an Asian-associated ancestry cluster in a later analysis. The study had only CMV serostatus as immune exposure information.

The chain carries TRBV29-1 and TRBJ2-1; D ambiguous. The sequencing sample was made of PBMCs. The receptor's source is a male donor in good health and CMV-seropositive. The CDR3 sequence: CAALRSYNEQFF. In DNA form, the CDR3 reads TGCGCCGCCCTGCGGTCCTACAATGAGCAGTTCTTC.